These 26 T cell receptor beta chains were sequenced from one sample in a study of cytomegalovirus exposure and HLA in healthy donors (dated by TCRdb to 2015 to 2018). The method was the immunoSEQ multiplex PCR assay. The multiplex PCR relied on a mix of 60 forward primers for TCR Vbeta segments and 13 reverse primers for TCR Jbeta segments. TCRdb limited this immuneACCESS table to in-frame rearrangements with V and J called. A share of clones is missing; checked studies link under half to unresolved V genes, and the rest is unexplained. Recorded for this sample are under 150,000 clones; 60% to 85% of them occurred a single time. Roughly 3.3% of the sample comes from the top ten. Sequenced input: PBMCs. The receptors originated from a woman aged 30 to 39 in good health and CMV-seropositive.

The rearrangement joins TRBV9 to TRBJ2-5, with 11 bases matching TRBD2. With V trimmed by 4 bases and J by 2 bases, 7 bases remained unmatched. This CDR3 contains 16 residues. CDR1 and CDR2 (germline): SGDLS, YYNGEE. CDR3 region: CASSPLGTSGQETQYF. As DNA, the CDR3 is TGTGCCAGCAGCCCCCTAGGGACTAGCGGTCAAGAGACCCAGTACTTC.

The chain combines TRBV30 with TRBJ2-3; tentatively, D is TRBD2 (7 bases). Trimming removed 5 bases at V and 5 bases at J, with 14 bases between. In germline, CDR1 is GTSNPN, CDR2 SVGIG (reference sequence). CDR3 length: 13 residues. The CDR3 DNA is TGTGCCTGGGGGGAGGGGGGCGGAGATACGCAGTATTTT. Protein product: CAWGEGGGDTQYF.

The chain joins TRBV5-1 to TRBJ1-6; TRBD1 matches at 7 bases. J was trimmed by 5 bases and V by 0 bases; bases with no gene match: 5. The CDR3 consists of 16 residues. From germline, CDR1 is SGHRS and CDR2 YFSETQ. In DNA form, the CDR3 reads TGCGCCAGCAGCTTGGTGGGGACAGCCGATAATTCACCCCTCCACTTT. Translation: CASSLVGTADNSPLHF.

The gene calls are TRBV6-4 and TRBJ2-1, with 10 bases matching TRBD2. Germline trimming cut 3 bases from V and 4 bases from J; bases unmatched to any gene: 6. The CDR3 length is 16 residues. CDR1 is MRHNA and CDR2 is SNTAGT in the germline V gene. In DNA, the CDR3 is TGTGCCAGCAGTGAGTTGGTTAGCGGGGGGTACAATGAGCAGTTCTTC. Translation: CASSELVSGGYNEQFF.

The J gene is TRBJ2-2, the V gene TRBV7-3; tentatively, D is TRBD2 (6 bases). There are 15 residues in the CDR3. In germline, CDR1 is SGHTA, CDR2 FQGTGA. Trimming shortened V by 7 bases and J by 3 bases, and 15 bases separated the two germline ends. The DNA for the CDR3 is TGTGCCAGCATGCTTACCGCGGGGTACACCGGGGAGCTGTTTTTT. This translates into CASMLTAGYTGELFF.

The chain couples TRBV4-2 to TRBJ2-6; tentative D call: TRBD1 (6 bases). The CDR3 consists of 18 residues. Germline V gene sequence: CDR1 LGHNA, CDR2 YNFKEQ. The V and J ends lost 1 base and 0 bases respectively, with 13 bases between them. The CDR3 loop reads CASSQADRSTSGANVLTF. Written as DNA, the CDR3 is TGTGCCAGCAGCCAAGCCGACAGGTCCACCTCTGGGGCCAACGTCCTGACTTTC.

On this clone itself: The same CDR3 is also encoded by other DNA sequences in this sample. In DNA form, the CDR3 reads TGCGCCAGCAGCCCCGGACAGAACACTGAAGCTTTCTTT. This encodes CASSPGQNTEAFF. The V gene is TRBV5-1, the J gene TRBJ1-1; D perhaps matches TRBD1 (5 bases). Trimming pared 4 bases from V and 1 base from J, leaving 8 bases between. CDR1 SGHRS and CDR2 YFSETQ come from the germline V gene. This CDR3 has 13 amino acids.

The V and J genes are TRBV18 and TRBJ2-7; 8 nucleotides agree with TRBD1. V dropped 6 bases and J dropped 4; count of bases not matched to a gene: 5. The CDR3 runs to 13 residues. Per the germline V gene, CDR1 is KGHSH and CDR2 is LQKENI. CDR3 DNA sequence: TGTGCCAGCTCCCAGGGGGCAGAGTACGAGCAGTACTTC. This sequence encodes CASSQGAEYEQYF.

Comments on this clone: At one boundary the junction diverges from the germline segment, which might be a read error. This specimen includes other DNA sequences encoding the same CDR3. CDR3 amino acids: CASSQVLGSGRQPQHF. The CDR3 DNA is TGCGCCAGTAGCCAAGTTCTTGGTTCTGGCCGTCAGCCCCAGCATTTT. The rearrangement uses TRBV4-3 and TRBJ1-5; no definite D call. This CDR3 region has 16 residues. Germline CDR1 and CDR2: LGHNA and YSLEER.

The chain employs TRBV7-2 and TRBJ2-3, with TRBD2 matching over 8 bases. The CDR3 totals 14 residues. The germline gives CDR1 SGHTA, CDR2 FQGNSA. Trimming cost V 3 bases and J 5 bases; bases outside gene matches: 4. The CDR3 here is CASSFSGGGDTQYF. CDR3 nucleotides: TGTGCCAGCAGCTTCAGCGGGGGTGGAGATACGCAGTATTTT.

This chain joins TRBV14 and TRBJ2-1; 10 bases are a match to TRBD2. This CDR3 is built from 17 residues. The germline V gene has CDR1 SGHDN and CDR2 FVKESK. V was pared by 0 bases and J by 4 bases, with 6 bases of the junction left unmatched. The CDR3 coding sequence is TGTGCCAGCAGCCAAGATGGCCCTAGCGGGGGATACAATGAGCAGTTCTTC. Amino acids: CASSQDGPSGGYNEQFF.

J is TRBJ2-1 and V is TRBV4-1; TRBD2 aligns across 10 bases. The CDR3 sequence is 16 residues long. Germline CDR1 MGHRA, CDR2 YSYEKL. The J segment lost 8 bases and the V segment lost 0 bases, leaving 7 bases of the junction unmatched. The CDR3: CASSQETSGAVHEQFF. Here the CDR3 DNA reads TGCGCCAGCAGCCAAGAAACTAGCGGGGCCGTCCATGAGCAGTTCTTC.

This clone was observed a few times. This chain uses TRBV27 with TRBJ1-6; tentatively, D is TRBD1 (6 bases). Deletions cut 5 bases from V and 3 bases from J, with 14 bases between. This CDR3 spans 16 amino acids. The V gene's germline CDR1 is MNHEY and CDR2 SMNVEV (reference sequence). This CDR3 reads CASSLQTGHYNSPLHF. Written as DNA, the CDR3 is TGTGCCAGCAGTCTTCAAACAGGGCACTATAATTCACCCCTCCACTTT.

V usage is TRBV7-3 and J usage is TRBJ2-2, with 8 bases identical to TRBD2. The CDR3 has 21 residues. V lost 5 bases and J lost 1; bases outside the gene matches: 21. The germline gives CDR1 SGHTA, CDR2 FQGTGA. The CDR3 loop reads CASSPRGGDTLAQWNTGELFF. DNA of the CDR3: TGTGCCAGCAGCCCCCGGGGGGGGGACACCCTCGCCCAGTGGAACACCGGGGAGCTGTTTTTT.

V gene TRBV4-3 combines with J gene TRBJ2-7; 7 bases agree with TRBD1. This CDR3 spans 15 amino acids. J lost 3 bases, V lost 4 bases, and 9 bases had no gene match. The germline V gene has CDR1 LGHNA and CDR2 YSLEER. As DNA, the CDR3 is TGCGCCAGCAGCCCCCGCCGACAGGGAGACTACGAGCAGTACTTC. This codes for CASSPRRQGDYEQYF.

The V gene is TRBV7-8, the J gene TRBJ2-1; unclear D gene. Trimming shortened V by 5 bases and J by 2 bases, and 22 bases separated the two germline ends. Germline lookup yields CDR1 SGHVS and CDR2 FQNEAQ. This CDR3 has 18 residues. The CDR3 DNA reads as TGTGCCAGCAGCATAAGTCGAGAGGCTCCAGTGGCCTACAATGAGCAGTTCTTC. It yields the protein CASSISREAPVAYNEQFF. Full variable domain (remainder filled in from reference TRBV7-8 and TRBJ2-1): GAGVSQSPRYKVAKRGQDVALRCDPISGHVSLFWYQQALGQGPEFLTYFQNEAQLDKSGLPSDRFFAERPEGSVSTLKIQRTQQEDSAVYLCASSISREAPVAYNEQFFGPGTRLTVL.

Remarks on this clone: The junction shows a germline mismatch at one end, possibly a read error. This chain connects TRBV6-5 to TRBJ2-1, with 7 nucleotides matching TRBD2. Germline loops: CDR1 MNHEY, CDR2 SVGAGI. The CDR3 covers 15 residues. The CDR3 DNA sequence: TGTACCAGCAGTCAGACCCGGGGGGCCTACAATGAGCAGTTCTTC. Residues: CTSSQTRGAYNEQFF.

J is TRBJ1-1 and V is TRBV6-5; possibly TRBD1 for D (6 bases). CDR3 length: 14 residues. The germline V gene has CDR1 MNHEY and CDR2 SVGAGI. V dropped 5 bases and J dropped 5 bases, with 15 bases sitting between them. CDR3 sequence (DNA): TGTGCCAGCAGTCGGGACACCCGGCGGACTGAAGCTTTCTTT. This sequence encodes CASSRDTRRTEAFF.

V gene TRBV5-5 combines with J gene TRBJ2-1, with 8 bases identical to TRBD1. The germline V gene has CDR1 SGHKS and CDR2 YYEKEE (reference sequence). The CDR3 extends over 14 amino acids. The V gene end was trimmed by 2 bases and the J gene end by 12 bases; junction bases not matched to a gene: 10. The CDR3 DNA sequence: TGTGCCAGCAGCTTCGGGCAGGGGGCTTTGGGGCAGTTCTTC. Translated: CASSFGQGALGQFF.

The CDR3 sequence is CAISDRGEQYF. The CDR3 nucleotides are TGTGCCATCAGTGACCGGGGGGAGCAGTACTTC. J is TRBJ2-7 and V is TRBV10-3; D possibly corresponds to TRBD2 (6 bases). This CDR3 spans 11 amino acids. Trimming removed 3 bases from V and 7 bases from J, with 7 bases in between. From germline, CDR1 is ENHRY and CDR2 SYGVKD.

In its sample, this clone was seen a few times. This chain connects TRBV9 to TRBJ1-2; 10 positions match TRBD1. The junction had 5 bases not matched to a gene; V was cut back by 3 bases and J by 6 bases. Germline-derived CDR1 and CDR2 are SGDLS and YYNGEE. The CDR3 consists of 14 residues. The CDR3 DNA reads as TGTGCCAGCAGCGGACAGGGGGCTAAGAATGGCTACACCTTC. Translating gives CASSGQGAKNGYTF.

The chain recombines TRBV7-2 with TRBJ2-3, with D uncertain. Germline CDR1 is SGHTA and CDR2 is FQGNSA. The V and J ends lost 1 base and 3 bases respectively, with 17 bases between them. This CDR3 is built from 17 residues. CDR3: CASSLVYSPLGTDTQYF. In DNA form, the CDR3 reads TGTGCCAGCAGCTTAGTTTACAGCCCCCTTGGGACAGATACGCAGTATTTT.

This chain joins TRBV6-5 and TRBJ2-7, with D perhaps TRBD2 (5 bases). Trimming took off 0 bases at V and 3 bases at J, with 9 bases between the two ends. Germline assignment: CDR1 MNHEY and CDR2 SVGAGI. This CDR3 is built from 14 residues. This chain's CDR3 is CASSYSEEGYEQYF. CDR3 coding DNA: TGTGCCAGCAGTTACTCGGAAGAGGGCTACGAGCAGTACTTC.

The V gene is TRBV6-1, the J gene TRBJ1-2, with 8 bases matching TRBD1. The CDR3 length is 17 residues. Germline trimming cut 2 bases from V and 6 bases from J; bases unmatched to any gene: 14. Germline V gene data show CDR1 as MNHNS and CDR2 as SASEGT. In nucleotides, the CDR3 is TGTGCCAGCAGTGAATTCGGGACAGGAAGAACCGTTCATGGCTACACCTTC. Protein product: CASSEFGTGRTVHGYTF.

V is TRBV15 and J is TRBJ2-1; TRBD2 might be the D (6 bases). This CDR3 region has 17 residues. With 1 base removed from V and 3 bases from J, the gap between germline ends came to 16 bases. In germline, CDR1 is LNHNV, CDR2 YYDKDF (reference sequence). CDR3 loop: CATSRGQAGTLYNEQFF. Written as DNA, the CDR3 is TGTGCCACCAGCAGAGGGCAGGCCGGGACTCTCTACAATGAGCAGTTCTTC. Complete variable domain (other parts from reference TRBV15 and TRBJ2-1): DAMVIQNPRYQVTQFGKPVTLSCSQTLNHNVMYWYQQKSSQAPKLLFHYYDKDFNNEADTPDNFQSRRPNTSFCFLDIRSPGLGDTAMYLCATSRGQAGTLYNEQFFGPGTRLTVL.

The V call is TRBV14, the J call TRBJ1-4; 11 bases agree with TRBD1. The CDR3 has 14 amino acids. CDR1 and CDR2 from the germline V gene are SGHDN and FVKESK. With V trimmed by 4 bases and J by 8 bases, 3 bases remained unmatched. The CDR3 sequence is CASSPRDRGEKLFF. In DNA form, the CDR3 reads TGTGCCAGCAGCCCTCGGGACAGGGGGGAAAAACTGTTTTTT.